The 2 T cell receptor beta chains given below trace back to one sample, sequenced in a study of control samples from healthy donors and cancer patients. Assay: immunoSEQ multiplex PCR; the TCRdb copy retains only in-frame clones and omits some. The table records fewer than 120,000 clones, 88% of them present only once. The sample taken for sequencing was PBMCs. The source of these receptors is a woman in her sixties with lung cancer.

The chain has TRBV14 and TRBJ2-2; D not certain. The CDR3 totals 13 residues. V was pared by 0 bases and J by 5 bases, with 4 bases between. The V gene's germline CDR1 is SGHDN and CDR2 FVKESK. The CDR3 region has the DNA TGTGCCAGCAGCCAAGACCCAACCGGGGAGCTGTTTTTT. It codes for CASSQDPTGELFF.

The chain couples TRBV28 to TRBJ2-3; D possibly matches TRBD1 or TRBD2 (5 bases each). The CDR3 runs 12 residues. V was cut by 2 bases and J by 5 bases, with 5 bases left in between. Germline lookup yields CDR1 MDHEN and CDR2 SYDVKM. For the CDR3, the DNA is TGTGCCAGCAGTTTAGGGGGAGATACGCAGTATTTT. This sequence encodes CASSLGGDTQYF. Filled out from reference TRBV28 and TRBJ2-3, the complete variable domain reads DVKVTQSSRYLVKRTGEKVFLECVQDMDHENMFWYRQDPGLGLRLIYFSYDVKMKEKGDIPEGYSVSREKKERFSLILESASTNQTSMYLCASSLGGDTQYFGPGTRLTVL.